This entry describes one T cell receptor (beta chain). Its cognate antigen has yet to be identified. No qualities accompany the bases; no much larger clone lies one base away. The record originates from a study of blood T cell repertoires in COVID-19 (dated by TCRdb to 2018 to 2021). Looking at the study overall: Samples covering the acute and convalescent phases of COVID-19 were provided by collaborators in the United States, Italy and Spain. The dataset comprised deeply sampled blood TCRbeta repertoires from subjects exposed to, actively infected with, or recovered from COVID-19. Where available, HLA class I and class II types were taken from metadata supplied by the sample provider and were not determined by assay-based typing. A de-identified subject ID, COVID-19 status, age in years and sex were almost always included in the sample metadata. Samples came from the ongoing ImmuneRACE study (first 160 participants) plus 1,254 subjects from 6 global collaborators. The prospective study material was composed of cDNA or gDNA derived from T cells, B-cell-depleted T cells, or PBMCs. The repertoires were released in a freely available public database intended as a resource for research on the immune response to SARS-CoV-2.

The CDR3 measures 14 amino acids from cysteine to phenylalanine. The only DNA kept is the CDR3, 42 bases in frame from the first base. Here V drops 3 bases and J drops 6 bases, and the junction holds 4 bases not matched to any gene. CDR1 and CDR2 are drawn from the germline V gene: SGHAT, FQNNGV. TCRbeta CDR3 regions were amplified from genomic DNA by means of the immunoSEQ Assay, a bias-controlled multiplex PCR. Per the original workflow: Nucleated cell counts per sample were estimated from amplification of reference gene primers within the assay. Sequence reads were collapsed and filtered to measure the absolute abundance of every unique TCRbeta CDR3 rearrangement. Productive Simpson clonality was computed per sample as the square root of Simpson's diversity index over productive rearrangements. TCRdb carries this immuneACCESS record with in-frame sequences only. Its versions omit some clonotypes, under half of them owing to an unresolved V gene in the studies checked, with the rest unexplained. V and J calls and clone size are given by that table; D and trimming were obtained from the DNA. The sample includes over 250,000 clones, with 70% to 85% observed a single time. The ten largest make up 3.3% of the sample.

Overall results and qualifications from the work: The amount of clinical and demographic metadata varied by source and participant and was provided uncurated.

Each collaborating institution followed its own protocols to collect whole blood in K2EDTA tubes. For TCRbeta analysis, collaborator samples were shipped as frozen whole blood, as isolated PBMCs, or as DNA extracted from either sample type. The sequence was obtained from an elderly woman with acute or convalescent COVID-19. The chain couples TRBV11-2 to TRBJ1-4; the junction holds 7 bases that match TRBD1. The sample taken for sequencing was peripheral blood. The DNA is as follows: TGTGCCAGCAGCTTGACAGGGTTCTATGAAAAACTGTTTTTT. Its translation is CASSLTGFYEKLFF.